The text below deals with one T cell receptor (beta chain). One entry per CDR3 protein results from TCRdb running MiXCR on the 5' RACE reads. The table records roughly 340,000 distinct CDR3 sequences, more than 15% of them present only once. The CDR3 loop spans 15 amino acids. Per the germline V gene, CDR1 is SGHTA and CDR2 is FQGNSA. V shed 1 base and J 4 bases; nucleotides not matched to a gene: 4. The sample is drawn from a study of T-cell memory formation after mild COVID-19. The chain uses TRBV7-2 and TRBJ2-1, with TRBD1 matching over 7 bases. The receptor was derived from a man aged 18-30 years who had mild COVID-19 (a few samples of this study predate the infection). Cell type and time point are not known. Sample: PBMCs or a T cell subset sorted from them (not recorded which). In DNA, the CDR3 is TGTGCCAGCAGCTTAGTGGGACAGAGTTACAATGAGCAGTTCTTC. Its protein is CASSLVGQSYNEQFF.